This TCR beta chain was sequenced in a study of T cell responses to AZD1222 COVID-19 vaccine. V lost 7 bases and J lost 4, with 11 bases in between. Germline CDR1 reads SGHAT; CDR2 reads FQNNGV. This CDR3 has 14 residues. Study-wide results and caveats: The donor cohort was predominantly white British with a female majority, and clonal diversity may have been underestimated. At 160-218 and 743-854, vaccine-associated CD4 TCRs were dominant, and they spanned spike. Repertoires were sampled only after the peak T cell response.

With respect to this clone: The antigen is undetermined.

The table came from immunoSEQ multiplex PCR; TCRdb's copy has only in-frame clones and leaves some out. The top ten clones hold around 0.6% of a sample with 250,000 to 300,000 clones, around 93% of them seen once. The sample in question was peripheral blood, obtained 28 days after the second AZD1222 dose. V and J are TRBV11-2 and TRBJ1-6; D call uncertain. The sequence was obtained from an adult who received the AZD1222 COVID-19 vaccine. As DNA, the CDR3 is TGTGCCAGCACCCTCGCGGGTTATAATTCACCCCTCCACTTT. Amino acid sequence: CASTLAGYNSPLHF.